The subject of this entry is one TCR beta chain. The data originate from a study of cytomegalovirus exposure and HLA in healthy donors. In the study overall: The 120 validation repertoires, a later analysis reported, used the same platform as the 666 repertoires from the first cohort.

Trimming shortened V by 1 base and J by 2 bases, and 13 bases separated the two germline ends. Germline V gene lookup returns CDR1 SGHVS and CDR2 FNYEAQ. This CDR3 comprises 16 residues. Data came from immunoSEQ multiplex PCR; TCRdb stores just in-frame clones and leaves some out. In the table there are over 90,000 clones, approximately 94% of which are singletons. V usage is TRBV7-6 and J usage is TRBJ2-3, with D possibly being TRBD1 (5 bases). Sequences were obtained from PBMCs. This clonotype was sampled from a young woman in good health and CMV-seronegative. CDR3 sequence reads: CASSLEFRRDTDTQYF. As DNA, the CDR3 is TGTGCCAGCAGCTTAGAGTTTCGCAGGGACACAGATACGCAGTATTTT.